Below are 9 T cell receptor beta chains sequenced from a single sample in a study of Graves' ophthalmopathy and Graves' hyperthyroidism. Amplification of the TCR beta CDR3 regions used RNA transcripts (as template). First-round RT-PCR relied on HTBI primers, and a second-round multiplex PCR came next. MiXCR, applied by TCRdb to the multiplex PCR reads, yields one record per CDR3 protein. Of roughly 1.1 million distinct CDR3 sequences listed, roughly 35% are singletons. What was sequenced was peripheral blood or thyroid tissue (not recorded which). These receptors all come from an adult man with Graves' hyperthyroidism.

This clonotype was counted at least ten times. The chain employs TRBV9 and TRBJ1-1; 8 bases are a match to TRBD1. Trimming at V came to 2 bases and at J to 2 bases, leaving 2 bases not matched to a gene. This CDR3 has 14 residues. The germline gives CDR1 SGDLS, CDR2 YYNGEE. The CDR3 DNA reads as TGTGCCAGCAGCGTGACAGGGGCTAACACTGAAGCTTTCTTT. Its translation: CASSVTGANTEAFF.

This clonotype was picked up many times. This chain joins TRBV25-1 and TRBJ1-2, with a weak D call TRBD1 (5 bases). V shed 1 base and J shed 6 bases, with 9 bases lying between them. The CDR3 covers 13 residues. Germline V gives CDR1 MGHDK, CDR2 SYGVNS. The CDR3 protein is CASSEFLTDGYTF. The CDR3 DNA is TGTGCCAGCAGTGAATTTCTGACAGATGGCTACACCTTC.

This clonotype was seen many times. V and J are TRBV7-2 and TRBJ1-2, with TRBD1 as a possible D gene (5 bases). V shed 5 bases and J shed 8 bases, with 18 bases lying between them. The CDR3 consists of 14 residues. Germline V CDR1 and CDR2: SGHTA, FQGNSA. The CDR3 nucleotides are TGTGCCAGCAGCATACCCGGGGCCCCGGCAGGCTACACCTTC. Translating it yields CASSIPGAPAGYTF.

The table lists this clonotype with a count of one. V usage is TRBV9 and J usage is TRBJ1-1; D possibly corresponds to TRBD1 (5 bases). This CDR3 comprises 14 residues. V was pared by 3 bases and J by 5 bases, with 14 bases between. CDR1 SGDLS and CDR2 YYNGEE come from the germline V gene. The CDR3 here is CASSGSGLGTEAFF. For the CDR3, the DNA is TGTGCCAGCAGCGGGTCAGGGTTAGGGACTGAAGCTTTCTTT.

This clonotype has at least ten counts. V usage is TRBV29-1 and J usage is TRBJ2-7, with D perhaps TRBD1 (5 bases). Per the germline V gene, CDR1 is SQVTM and CDR2 is ANQGSEA. With 4 bases removed from V and 1 base from J, the gap between germline ends came to 14 bases. CDR3 length equals 14 residues. CDR3 coding DNA: TGCAGCGTTGTACCGCAGGGATTATCCTACGAGCAGTACTTC. Residues: CSVVPQGLSYEQYF.

There are many counts of this clonotype. The CDR3 bases are TGTGCCAGCAGCCCTCCACAAGCGGGCAGGGGGCGCGATGGCTACACCTTC. Its translation: CASSPPQAGRGRDGYTF. This chain links TRBV7-9 with TRBJ1-2, with TRBD1 identical over 8 bases. Germline trimming cut 5 bases from V and 6 bases from J; bases unmatched to any gene: 17. CDR1 and CDR2 (germline): SEHNR, FQNEAQ (reference sequence). CDR3 length equals 17 residues.

This sequence joins TRBV7-8 and TRBJ1-1, with 10 bases lining up with TRBD1. V was clipped by 5 bases and J by 1 base; unmatched bases: 7. CDR3 length equals 16 residues. From germline, CDR1 is SGHVS and CDR2 FQNEAQ. CDR3: CASSQGQGLPNTEAFF. The CDR3 region has the DNA TGTGCCAGCAGCCAGGGACAGGGGTTGCCGAACACTGAAGCTTTCTTT.

This clonotype has just a few counts. CDR3 nucleotides: TGTGCCAGTAGTATGGGACTAGCGGGAGCCTACGAGCAGTACTTC. Translation: CASSMGLAGAYEQYF. The V and J genes are TRBV19 and TRBJ2-7, with TRBD2 matching 14 bases. CDR3 length: 15 amino acids. The germline V gene encodes CDR1 LNHDA and CDR2 SQIVND (reference sequence). The trim removed 3 bases at V and 2 bases at J, leaving 0 bases unmatched. Variable domain in full (rest from reference TRBV19 and TRBJ2-7): DGGITQSPKYLFRKEGQNVTLSCEQNLNHDAMYWYRQDPGQGLRLIYYSQIVNDFQKGDIAEGYSVSREKKESFPLTVTSAQKNPTAFYLCASSMGLAGAYEQYFGPGTRLTVT.

The chain carries TRBV7-2 and TRBJ1-2, with D unclear. This CDR3 spans 14 amino acids. V gave up 2 bases and J gave up 4 bases, with 11 bases separating them. CDR1 is SGHTA and CDR2 is FQGNSA in the germline V gene. CDR3 DNA: TGTGCCAGCAGCTTATCCGGGGTCGTCTATGGCTACACCTTC. Translated, it gives CASSLSGVVYGYTF.